The clone carrying this TCR beta chain was picked up one time. In the original workflow: Counts of nucleated cells, estimated from reference gene primer amplification, were obtained. Only in-frame clones appear in the TCRdb table, and some are missing; sequencing was by immunoSEQ multiplex PCR. Clone size and the V and J calls come from that table; the DNA yielded D and trimming. In the table there are approximately 94,000 clones, approximately 84% of which are singletons. Trimming removed 5 bases at V and 3 bases at J, with 10 bases between. CDR1 and CDR2 from the germline V gene are SGHVS and FQNEAQ. CDR3 size: 13 residues. This specimen belongs to a study of blood T cell repertoires in COVID-19. Study-level information: COVID-19 samples from acute and convalescent phases originated in the United States, Italy and Spain. T cells, B-cell-depleted T cells, or PBMCs provided the cDNA or gDNA that served as material.

The sequence was obtained from a human donor in a cohort sampled during active COVID-19. The genes are TRBV7-8 and TRBJ1-1, with a tentative D call TRBD1 (6 bases). The sequenced sample consisted of peripheral blood. The CDR3 DNA sequence: TGTGCCAGCAGCGCCGGGACATACACTGAAGCTTTCTTT. Encoded protein: CASSAGTYTEAFF.